These 6 T cell receptor beta chains share one sample of origin, sequenced in a study of CD8 T cells in Susac syndrome. Reverse transcription of about 0.5 to 1 ug RNA was carried out with random hexamers. One entry per CDR3 protein results from TCRdb running MiXCR on the immunoSEQ multiplex PCR reads. The table lists over 350,000 distinct CDR3 sequences, approximately 85% of them singletons. The specimen was CD8+ T cells from PBMCs. These receptors were collected from a human donor with multiple sclerosis.

The V and J genes are TRBV4-2 and TRBJ2-7, with D possibly matching TRBD1 (5 bases). Germline CDR1 is LGHNA and CDR2 is YNFKEQ. CDR3 length: 16 amino acids. V was trimmed by 0 bases and J by 2 bases, leaving 14 bases between them. The CDR3 sequence: CASSQEALDRPYEQYF. The CDR3 bases are TGTGCCAGCAGCCAAGAGGCTCTCGACAGACCCTACGAGCAGTACTTC.

The V gene is TRBV7-6, the J gene TRBJ2-6; 10 bases are a match to TRBD1. The CDR3 spans 19 residues. J lost 1 base, V lost 1 base, and 7 bases had no gene match. The germline V gene encodes CDR1 SGHVS and CDR2 FNYEAQ. The CDR3 reads CASSLGMGQGPSGANVLTF. The CDR3, as DNA: TGTGCCAGCAGCTTAGGTATGGGACAGGGGCCTTCTGGGGCCAACGTCCTGACTTTC.

V gene TRBV6-1 combines with J gene TRBJ2-6; no reliable D call. V lost 6 bases and J 0 bases, leaving 9 bases between the germline ends. CDR1 and CDR2 (germline): MNHNS, SASEGT. The CDR3 totals 15 residues. The CDR3 is CASSVRVSGANVLTF. The CDR3 region has the DNA TGTGCCAGCAGCGTTAGAGTCTCTGGGGCCAACGTCCTGACTTTC.

This clonotype was counted once. The chain employs TRBV27 and TRBJ2-3; D unclear. Germline lookup yields CDR1 MNHEY and CDR2 SMNVEV (reference sequence). The V and J ends lost 4 bases and 2 bases respectively, with 10 bases between them. This CDR3 is built from 14 residues. The CDR3 region is CASSSSPNTDTQYF. The CDR3 DNA reads as TGTGCCAGCAGTTCTAGTCCAAACACAGATACGCAGTATTTT.

This clonotype was found a few times. This chain links TRBV11-2 with TRBJ2-7; the D gene is possibly TRBD1 (5 bases). V was pared by 5 bases and J by 1 base, with 15 bases between. The CDR3 length is 15 residues. Germline values: CDR1 SGHAT, CDR2 FQNNGV. DNA of the CDR3: TGTGCCAGCAGCCAGGGCTGGGGTTCTTCCTACGAGCAGTACTTC. Translation gives CASSQGWGSSYEQYF.

V is TRBV7-9 and J is TRBJ2-7, with D possibly being TRBD2 (6 bases). The CDR3 totals 15 residues. V was shortened by 4 bases and J by 2 bases, with 15 bases between the two germline ends. Germline CDR1 reads SEHNR; CDR2 reads FQNEAQ (reference sequence). For the CDR3, the DNA is TGTGCCAGCAGCTCCGGGGGACGGGGGACCTACGAGCAGTACTTC. Amino acids: CASSSGGRGTYEQYF. Full variable domain (missing parts from reference TRBV7-9 and TRBJ2-7): DTGVSQNPRHKITKRGQNVTFRCDPISEHNRLYWYRQTLGQGPEFLTYFQNEAQLEKSRLLSDRFSAERPKGSFSTLEIQRTEQGDSAMYLCASSSGGRGTYEQYFGPGTRLTVT.